These 22 T cell receptor beta chains came from one sample sequenced in a study of sequential checkpoint blockade in melanoma. The assay was immunoSEQ multiplex PCR, and TCRdb's table has in-frame clones only and misses some. The table lists 12,000 to 15,000 clones, approximately 52% of them singletons. Regarding treatment: randomized to nivolumab then ipilimumab (arm A) or the reverse (arm B). Here the sequenced sample was CD8+ T cells sorted from blood (inferred from file names), taken from a patient given nivolumab and ipilimumab in sequence. The source of these receptors is a human donor with melanoma.

The chain carries TRBV5-6 and TRBJ2-1; weak D call: TRBD2 (5 bases). Trimming took off 4 bases at V and 3 bases at J, with 8 bases between the two ends. Germline V gene sequence: CDR1 SGHDT, CDR2 YYEEEE. The CDR3 covers 13 residues. CDR3: CASSPGNYNEQFF. For the CDR3, the DNA is TGTGCCAGCAGCCCGGGGAACTACAATGAGCAGTTCTTC. The full variable domain, with the rest looked up from reference TRBV5-6 and TRBJ2-1, is DAGVTQSPTHLIKTRGQQVTLRCSPKSGHDTVSWYQQALGQGPQFIFQYYEEEERQRGNFPDRFSGHQFPNYSSELNVNALLLGDSALYLCASSPGNYNEQFFGPGTRLTVL.

J is TRBJ1-2 and V is TRBV5-4, with 9 bases that match TRBD1. Looked up from germline, CDR1 is SGHNT and CDR2 is YYREEE (reference sequence). With V trimmed by 1 base and J by 4 bases, 2 bases remained unmatched. The CDR3 has 14 residues. The CDR3 DNA reads as TGTGCCAGCAGCTTGACAGGGGGCGCCTATGGCTACACCTTC. This translates into CASSLTGGAYGYTF.

V gene TRBV5-6 combines with J gene TRBJ2-1; TRBD2 might be the D (6 bases). This CDR3 has 12 residues. Trimming removed 4 bases from V and 9 bases from J, with 11 bases in between. Per the germline V gene, CDR1 is SGHDT and CDR2 is YYEEEE. The CDR3 loop reads CASSPTGGEQFF. The CDR3 bases are TGTGCCAGCAGCCCTACCGGGGGTGAGCAGTTCTTC. The full variable domain, in which reference TRBV5-6 and TRBJ2-1 provide the parts outside the CDR3, is DAGVTQSPTHLIKTRGQQVTLRCSPKSGHDTVSWYQQALGQGPQFIFQYYEEEERQRGNFPDRFSGHQFPNYSSELNVNALLLGDSALYLCASSPTGGEQFFGPGTRLTVL.

The V and J genes are TRBV28 and TRBJ1-6, with TRBD1 identical over 7 bases. The V gene's germline CDR1 is MDHEN and CDR2 SYDVKM. The CDR3 totals 14 residues. V was clipped by 6 bases and J by 9 bases; unmatched bases: 8. The CDR3 sequence: CASSTSTGVSPLHF. CDR3 bases: TGTGCCAGCAGCACTTCAACAGGGGTTTCACCCCTCCACTTT.

The rearrangement joins TRBV29-1 to TRBJ2-5, with D tentatively TRBD1 (9 bases). V shed 3 bases and J shed 5 bases, with 16 bases lying between them. Germline lookup yields CDR1 SQVTM and CDR2 ANQGSEA. The CDR3 extends over 14 amino acids. CDR3 residues: CSVDGGDREETQYF. The CDR3 nucleotides read TGCAGCGTTGACGGGGGGGACAGGGAGGAGACCCAGTACTTC.

The V gene is TRBV6-4, the J gene TRBJ1-2; D is perhaps TRBD1 (5 bases). Germline lookup yields CDR1 MRHNA and CDR2 SNTAGT. Between the trimmed V and J ends, which lost 2 bases and 4 bases, there was a span of 14 bases. This CDR3 contains 15 residues. The CDR3 region is CASSDTPGYSYGYTF. The CDR3 nucleotides read TGTGCCAGCAGTGACACACCAGGGTACTCCTATGGCTACACCTTC.

This sequence joins TRBV6-4 and TRBJ2-3, with 8 bases matching TRBD2. V trimming: 6 bases; J trimming: 2 bases; junction bases outside the gene matches: 1. The CDR3 totals 13 residues. The germline gives CDR1 MRHNA, CDR2 SNTAGT. The CDR3 reads CASSGGDTDTQYF. CDR3 in DNA: TGTGCCAGCAGCGGGGGGGACACAGATACGCAGTATTTT.

The J gene is TRBJ1-2, the V gene TRBV5-6, with TRBD1 matching over 9 bases. Per germline, CDR1 SGHDT and CDR2 YYEEEE. The CDR3 extends over 15 amino acids. V lost 4 bases to trimming and J lost 7 bases; unmatched junction nucleotides: 11. The CDR3 reads CASSITPGTGTGYTF. The CDR3 nucleotides read TGTGCCAGCAGCATAACACCCGGGACAGGGACTGGCTACACCTTC.

The gene calls are TRBV5-4 and TRBJ2-7, with D unresolved. The CDR3 sequence is 14 residues long. V lost 0 bases to trimming and J lost 3 bases, with 10 bases between them. Germline lookup yields CDR1 SGHNT and CDR2 YYREEE (reference sequence). This CDR3 reads CASSLETSIYEQYF. The CDR3 DNA is TGTGCCAGCAGCTTGGAGACTTCTATCTACGAGCAGTACTTC.

This clone was seen a handful of times. This chain connects TRBV11-1 to TRBJ2-1; TRBD1 aligns across 7 bases. There are 16 residues in the CDR3. Looked up from germline, CDR1 is SGHAT and CDR2 is FQDESV (reference sequence). The V and J ends lost 2 bases and 3 bases, in that order; junction bases with no gene match: 7. CDR3 in DNA: TGTGCCAGCAGCTTATTCGCGACAGGGAGCTACAATGAGCAGTTCTTC. It yields the protein CASSLFATGSYNEQFF.

The rearrangement uses TRBV7-2 and TRBJ1-4; a possible D gene is TRBD1 (5 bases). V shed 1 base and J shed 4 bases, with 10 bases lying between them. From germline, CDR1 is SGHTA and CDR2 FQGNSA. The CDR3 covers 15 residues. CDR3 sequence (DNA): TGTGCCAGCAGCTTAGGGACAATCCGTAATGAAAAACTGTTTTTT. Translating it yields CASSLGTIRNEKLFF.

The chain joins TRBV7-2 to TRBJ2-7, with D possibly matching TRBD2 (6 bases). Germline CDR1 is SGHTA and CDR2 is FQGNSA. This CDR3 region has 13 residues. The V and J ends lost 4 bases and 7 bases respectively, with 14 bases between them. CDR3 nucleotides: TGTGCCAGCAGCTCCTGGGGAGGTAAAGAGCAGTACTTC. Its translation: CASSSWGGKEQYF.

The V gene is TRBV7-6, the J gene TRBJ1-6, with TRBD1 as a possible D gene (6 bases). The CDR3 extends over 15 amino acids. Germline-derived CDR1 and CDR2 are SGHVS and FNYEAQ. V was trimmed by 5 bases and J by 6 bases, leaving 14 bases between them. CDR3 in amino acids: CASSLNEGGNSPLHF. CDR3 coding DNA: TGTGCCAGCAGCCTAAACGAAGGGGGTAATTCACCCCTCCACTTT.

The chain recombines TRBV19 with TRBJ1-4, with 8 bases that match TRBD1. CDR1 is LNHDA, CDR2 SQIVND, per germline (reference sequence). Trimming at V came to 7 bases and at J to 7 bases, leaving 8 bases not matched to a gene. This CDR3 contains 14 residues. The CDR3 DNA reads as TGTGCCAGTAAATTTGGACAGGGCGGTGAAAAACTGTTTTTT. Encoded protein: CASKFGQGGEKLFF.

This clone was counted between two and nine times. The V call is TRBV5-4, the J call TRBJ1-2; 8 bases line up with TRBD1. Per the germline V gene, CDR1 is SGHNT and CDR2 is YYREEE (reference sequence). CDR3 size: 15 residues. After removal of 3 bases from V and 3 bases from J, the junction contained 7 bases not matched to a gene. In DNA, the CDR3 is TGTGCCAGCAGCTCAAGGACAGGGTCGCACTATGGCTACACCTTC. It encodes CASSSRTGSHYGYTF. The variable domain in full, with the rest retrieved from reference TRBV5-4 and TRBJ1-2, is ETGVTQSPTHLIKTRGQQVTLRCSSQSGHNTVSWYQQALGQGPQFIFQYYREEENGRGNFPPRFSGLQFPNYSSELNVNALELDDSALYLCASSSRTGSHYGYTFGSGTRLTVV.

V and J are TRBV7-9 and TRBJ2-1; D ambiguous. The germline V gene has CDR1 SEHNR and CDR2 FQNEAQ (reference sequence). This CDR3 has 12 amino acids. The V and J ends lost 2 bases and 8 bases respectively, with 7 bases between them. The CDR3 nucleotides read TGTGCCAGCAGCTTAACTTTTCATGAGCAGTTCTTC. It yields the protein CASSLTFHEQFF.

The genes are TRBV6-5 and TRBJ1-2, with 7 positions matching TRBD1. CDR3 length equals 15 residues. Germline trimming cut 1 base from V and 3 bases from J; bases unmatched to any gene: 5. In germline, CDR1 is MNHEY, CDR2 SVGAGI. Here the CDR3 reads CASSYFPQGDYGYTF. CDR3 DNA: TGTGCCAGCAGTTACTTCCCCCAGGGGGACTATGGCTACACCTTC.

This chain uses TRBV6-6 with TRBJ2-7, with 7 bases matching TRBD1. V lost 4 bases, J lost 7 bases, and 10 bases stayed unmatched. The CDR3 extends over 14 amino acids. CDR1 is MNHNY, CDR2 SVGAGI, per germline (reference sequence). This CDR3 reads CASSFRQGVEEQYF. CDR3 sequence (DNA): TGTGCCAGCAGTTTCAGACAGGGCGTTGAGGAGCAGTACTTC.

The V and J genes are TRBV6-5 and TRBJ2-7, with a possible D match to TRBD2 (6 bases). The V and J ends lost 2 bases and 4 bases respectively, with 9 bases between them. Germline assignment: CDR1 MNHEY and CDR2 SVGAGI. This CDR3 has 13 amino acids. CDR3 amino acids: CASSYGGLYEQYF. DNA for the CDR3: TGTGCCAGCAGTTACGGGGGGTTATACGAGCAGTACTTC.

The chain has TRBV9 and TRBJ2-7; TRBD1 agrees at 10 bases. Germline CDR1 reads SGDLS; CDR2 reads YYNGEE. J was trimmed by 5 bases and V by 5 bases; bases with no gene match: 13. The CDR3 runs to 16 residues. CDR3 in amino acids: CASSTRTGQGIDEQYF. In nucleotides, the CDR3 is TGTGCCAGCAGTACGAGAACGGGACAGGGGATCGACGAGCAGTACTTC. Together with reference TRBV9 and TRBJ2-7, the CDR3 gives the full variable domain: DSGVTQTPKHLITATGQRVTLRCSPRSGDLSVYWYQQSLDQGLQFLIQYYNGEERAKGNILERFSAQQFPDLHSELNLSSLELGDSALYFCASSTRTGQGIDEQYFGPGTRLTVT.

This chain links TRBV27 with TRBJ1-1, with a tentative D call TRBD1 (5 bases). CDR3 length equals 15 residues. Trimming took 3 bases from V and 1 from J, leaving 12 bases between them. The germline V gene has CDR1 MNHEY and CDR2 SMNVEV (reference sequence). CDR3: CASSFYPGSNTEAFF. The CDR3 region has the DNA TGTGCCAGCAGTTTCTATCCAGGGTCGAACACTGAAGCTTTCTTT.

The rearrangement joins TRBV6-1 to TRBJ2-2, with 10 bases identical to TRBD2. Per the germline V gene, CDR1 is MNHNS and CDR2 is SASEGT. CDR3 length: 15 amino acids. V gave up 4 bases and J gave up 1 base; unmatched junction bases: 0. The CDR3 region is CASSGLAGNTGELFF. The DNA for the CDR3 is TGTGCCAGCAGTGGACTAGCGGGGAACACCGGGGAGCTGTTTTTT.